The clone carrying this T cell receptor (beta chain) has at least ten counts. Antigen specificity is unknown. Germline CDR1 is DFQATT and CDR2 is SNEGSKA (reference sequence). The CDR3 loop spans 18 amino acids. Trimming cost V 5 bases and J 0 bases; bases outside gene matches: 13. The entry originates in a study of CD8+CD57+ T cells in acquired aplastic anemia. Profiles of TCR beta VDJ and CDR3 were generated from a genomic DNA template. TCRdb re-called the reads with MiXCR, one entry per CDR3 protein. The profile shows some 200,000 distinct CDR3 sequences, around 45% of them singletons. In patients chosen for sequencing, flow cytometry had shown CD8+CD57+ cell expansion. Everyone among the patients had severe acquired aplastic anemia. Points from the study as a whole: Patients and controls were not found to differ significantly in CD8+ Simpson's diversity. Patients and controls were found to share twenty-nine CD8+ CDR3 sequences.

The clonotype comes from a human donor with aplastic anemia. This chain joins TRBV20-1 and TRBJ2-3, with 11 bases identical to TRBD2. Sequencing used sorted CD4+, CD8+, or CD8+CD57+ T cells (not recorded which) from PBMCs. This CDR3 reads CSAPELAGVSPSTDTQYF. The DNA of the CDR3 is TGCAGTGCTCCAGAACTAGCGGGAGTATCACCTAGCACAGATACGCAGTATTTT.